A single sample is the source of the 31 T cell receptor beta chains below, sequenced in a study of cytomegalovirus exposure and HLA in healthy donors. The PCR employed 60 Vbeta primers together with 13 Jbeta primers. This table comes from immunoSEQ multiplex PCR, and its TCRdb copy is limited to in-frame clones, with some not included. The sample includes some 200,000 clones. Sequencing was carried out using PBMCs. These receptors all come from a woman aged 18-30 years in good health and CMV-seropositive.

This chain joins TRBV19 and TRBJ2-1; 11 bases are shared with TRBD2. The CDR3 runs to 16 residues. CDR1 and CDR2 from the germline V gene are LNHDA and SQIVND (reference sequence). V lost 5 bases to trimming and J lost 0 bases; unmatched junction nucleotides: 3. CDR3 sequence: CASSGTSGTSYNEQFF. As DNA, the CDR3 is TGTGCCAGTAGTGGGACTAGCGGTACCTCCTACAATGAGCAGTTCTTC.

This chain joins TRBV19 and TRBJ1-5, with D unclear. The germline V gene encodes CDR1 LNHDA and CDR2 SQIVND (reference sequence). The CDR3 consists of 14 residues. The V end was cut by 10 bases, the J end by 5 bases, with 18 bases between. CDR3 region: CATSGRGFDQPQHF. In nucleotides, the CDR3 is TGTGCCACCTCTGGGAGAGGGTTCGATCAGCCCCAGCATTTT.

This sequence joins TRBV7-9 and TRBJ1-2; D call uncertain. The CDR3 loop spans 11 amino acids. The germline V gene encodes CDR1 SEHNR and CDR2 FQNEAQ (reference sequence). The V and J ends lost 8 bases and 8 bases respectively, with 12 bases between them. CDR3 sequence reads: CASGPYLGYTF. The CDR3 DNA reads TGTGCCAGCGGTCCTTACTTAGGCTACACCTTC.

The chain recombines TRBV7-9 with TRBJ1-4; 7 bases agree with TRBD1. V was clipped by 7 bases and J by 8 bases; unmatched bases: 16. The length of the CDR3 is 16 residues. The germline gives CDR1 SEHNR, CDR2 FQNEAQ (reference sequence). The CDR3 here is CASILGGGGPEEKLFF. The CDR3 DNA reads TGTGCCAGCATCCTAGGGGGCGGGGGGCCTGAGGAAAAACTGTTTTTT. The complete variable domain, with remaining parts taken from reference TRBV7-9 and TRBJ1-4, reads DTGVSQNPRHKITKRGQNVTFRCDPISEHNRLYWYRQTLGQGPEFLTYFQNEAQLEKSRLLSDRFSAERPKGSFSTLEIQRTEQGDSAMYLCASILGGGGPEEKLFFGSGTQLSVL.

The chain links TRBV5-1 to TRBJ2-7; 8 nucleotides agree with TRBD1. The CDR3 length is 15 residues. Germline CDR1 is SGHRS and CDR2 is YFSETQ. With V trimmed by 0 bases and J by 3 bases, 5 bases remained unmatched. The CDR3 reads CASSLGTGGRYEQYF. For the CDR3, the DNA is TGCGCCAGCAGCTTGGGTACAGGGGGACGCTACGAGCAGTACTTC.

The chain carries TRBV30 and TRBJ1-2, with 12 bases that match TRBD1. Losses at the gene ends were 4 bases for V and 7 bases for J; bases not matched to a gene: 4. The germline V gene has CDR1 GTSNPN and CDR2 SVGIG (reference sequence). The CDR3 spans 13 residues. The CDR3 is CAWTSGQGAGYTF. The CDR3 DNA reads TGTGCCTGGACTTCGGGACAGGGGGCTGGCTACACCTTC. The variable domain in full, completed from reference TRBV30 and TRBJ1-2, reads SQTIHQWPATLVQPVGSPLSLECTVEGTSNPNLYWYRQAAGRGLQLLFYSVGIGQISSEVPQNLSASRPQDRQFILSSKKLLLSDSGFYLCAWTSGQGAGYTFGSGTRLTVV.

The chain combines TRBV10-3 with TRBJ2-5, with D unresolved. Trimming cost V 2 bases and J 1 base, with 5 bases left between them. The CDR3 consists of 13 residues. The germline V gene encodes CDR1 ENHRY and CDR2 SYGVKD. The CDR3 sequence is CAISEEVQETQYF. Written as DNA, the CDR3 is TGTGCCATCAGTGAGGAGGTCCAAGAGACCCAGTACTTC.

J is TRBJ2-1 and V is TRBV11-3; D is unresolved. Trimming pared 1 base from V and 6 bases from J, leaving 10 bases between. CDR3 size: 14 residues. CDR1 is SGHNT, CDR2 YENEEA, per germline. CDR3 residues: CASSLVSGPNEQFF. The CDR3 nucleotides read TGTGCCAGCAGCTTAGTGAGTGGGCCCAATGAGCAGTTCTTC. Looking up the rest from reference TRBV11-3 and TRBJ2-1 gives the full variable domain: EAGVVQSPRYKIIEKKQPVAFWCNPISGHNTLYWYLQNLGQGPELLIRYENEEAVDDSQLPKDRFSAERLKGVDSTLKIQPAELGDSAVYLCASSLVSGPNEQFFGPGTRLTVL.

The V and J genes are TRBV6-5 and TRBJ1-5; possibly TRBD1 for D (5 bases). The CDR3 covers 15 residues. Germline V lookup: CDR1 MNHEY, CDR2 SVGAGI. V was clipped by 6 bases and J by 0 bases, with 12 bases between them. CDR3 protein: CASRSDTHSNQPQHF. CDR3 nucleotides: TGTGCCAGCAGGTCGGACACACATAGCAATCAGCCCCAGCATTTT.

V is TRBV2 and J is TRBJ2-3; 14 positions agree with TRBD2. The CDR3 has 14 amino acids. Germline V gene lookup returns CDR1 SNHLY and CDR2 FYNNEI. V shed 10 bases, J shed 4 bases, and the junction held 4 bases outside the gene matches. The CDR3 spells CATWTSGRSDTQYF. In DNA form, the CDR3 reads TGTGCCACCTGGACTAGCGGGAGGTCAGATACGCAGTATTTT.

V is TRBV6-5 and J is TRBJ1-1; D ambiguous. This CDR3 has 16 residues. Between the trimmed V and J ends, which lost 3 bases and 11 bases, there was a span of 25 bases. Germline-derived CDR1 and CDR2 are MNHEY and SVGAGI. In nucleotides, the CDR3 is TGTGCCAGCAGTTATTATGACGGCGGCCACCCGTTGCGGGCTTTCTTT. Residues: CASSYYDGGHPLRAFF.

The chain couples TRBV19 to TRBJ2-7, with a weak D call TRBD2 (6 bases). The CDR3 spans 17 residues. Germline CDR1 reads LNHDA; CDR2 reads SQIVND (reference sequence). V lost 2 bases to trimming and J lost 0 bases, with 17 bases between them. The CDR3 is CASSISSPGLSSYEQYF. The CDR3 region has the DNA TGTGCCAGTAGTATAAGCTCCCCGGGACTCAGCTCCTACGAGCAGTACTTC.

The chain carries TRBV5-1 and TRBJ2-3; 9 nucleotides line up with TRBD2. V dropped 2 bases and J dropped 6; count of bases not matched to a gene: 4. The CDR3 has 14 amino acids. Germline values: CDR1 SGHRS, CDR2 YFSETQ. The CDR3 sequence is CASSFGGGDDTQYF. The CDR3 DNA is TGCGCCAGCAGCTTCGGCGGGGGGGACGATACGCAGTATTTT.

The J gene is TRBJ1-1, the V gene TRBV7-3, with a possible D match to TRBD1 (6 bases). The CDR3 totals 15 residues. The V gene lost 0 bases and the J gene lost 8 bases, with 16 bases spanning the gap. Germline V CDR1 and CDR2: SGHTA, FQGTGA. This CDR3 reads CASSLTGTTGTEAFF. CDR3 DNA sequence: TGTGCCAGCAGCTTAACGGGGACTACAGGGACCGAAGCTTTCTTT.

The rearrangement uses TRBV4-1 and TRBJ2-7; D is unclear. V gave up 0 bases and J gave up 3 bases, with 9 bases separating them. CDR1 MGHRA and CDR2 YSYEKL come from the germline V gene. The CDR3 extends over 14 amino acids. The DNA of the CDR3 is TGCGCCAGCAGCCAAGAGGAGTTTTACTACGAGCAGTACTTC. As protein: CASSQEEFYYEQYF.

In DNA form, the CDR3 reads TGTGCCTGGAATGCGGGCCCGGAATGGGGCTACACCTTC. This encodes CAWNAGPEWGYTF. J is TRBJ1-2 and V is TRBV30, with D unclear. Germline CDR1 is GTSNPN and CDR2 is SVGIG (reference sequence). This CDR3 comprises 13 residues. Deletions cut 4 bases from V and 8 bases from J, with 17 bases between.

V gene TRBV9 combines with J gene TRBJ2-3, with 9 bases fitting TRBD1. Germline CDR1 SGDLS, CDR2 YYNGEE. This CDR3 region has 18 residues. J gave up 3 bases and V 0 bases, and 11 bases lay outside the gene matches. The CDR3 is CASSVGVGTGGPTDTQYF. In DNA, the CDR3 is TGTGCCAGCAGCGTAGGGGTAGGAACAGGGGGCCCAACAGATACGCAGTATTTT.

The CDR3 sequence: CASSSGSSYEQYF. CDR3 DNA: TGTGCCAGCTCTAGCGGGAGTAGTTACGAGCAGTACTTC. This chain connects TRBV27 to TRBJ2-7; 10 bases match TRBD2. The germline V gene encodes CDR1 MNHEY and CDR2 SMNVEV (reference sequence). This CDR3 region has 13 residues. J lost 4 bases, V lost 8 bases, and 5 bases had no gene match.

The rearrangement links TRBV15 to TRBJ2-3; maybe TRBD2 (6 bases). CDR1 and CDR2 from the germline V gene are LNHNV and YYDKDF (reference sequence). The CDR3 length is 18 residues. Between the trimmed V and J ends, which lost 2 bases and 1 base, there was a span of 19 bases. CDR3 sequence reads: CATSRRLTSSGGTDTQYF. In DNA, the CDR3 is TGTGCCACCAGCAGACGCCTGACTAGTTCCGGGGGCACAGATACGCAGTATTTT.

V usage is TRBV7-2 and J usage is TRBJ1-2, with 8 bases fitting TRBD1. The CDR3 covers 14 residues. Germline V CDR1 and CDR2: SGHTA, FQGNSA. V trimming: 4 bases; J trimming: 5 bases; junction bases outside the gene matches: 6. The CDR3 nucleotides read TGTGCCAGCAGCTCTCTGACAGGGGAGTATGGCTACACCTTC. It translates to CASSSLTGEYGYTF.

V is TRBV5-1 and J is TRBJ2-2; the match to TRBD1 covers 8 bases. The ends lost 0 bases at V and 3 bases at J; junction bases unmatched: 7. This CDR3 spans 17 amino acids. Germline V lookup: CDR1 SGHRS, CDR2 YFSETQ. This CDR3 is CASSLGLDRGYTGELFF. CDR3 sequence (DNA): TGCGCCAGCAGCTTGGGACTAGACAGGGGTTACACCGGGGAGCTGTTTTTT.

This chain uses TRBV5-4 with TRBJ1-3; D ambiguous. CDR1 SGHNT and CDR2 YYREEE come from the germline V gene (reference sequence). This CDR3 spans 15 amino acids. Trimming removed 0 bases from V and 4 bases from J, with 11 bases in between. The CDR3 loop reads CASSLAGVFGNTIYF. CDR3 bases: TGTGCCAGCAGCTTGGCCGGGGTGTTCGGAAACACCATATATTTT.

The gene calls are TRBV6-1 and TRBJ1-1; 10 bases fit TRBD1. The V segment lost 5 bases and the J segment 3 bases; nucleotides outside the gene matches: 3. This CDR3 region has 14 residues. From germline, CDR1 is MNHNS and CDR2 SASEGT. The CDR3 loop is CASSRQGADTEAFF. CDR3 DNA: TGTGCCAGCAGTCGACAGGGGGCGGACACTGAAGCTTTCTTT.

The chain has TRBV7-9 and TRBJ2-1, with D unclear. Germline V lookup: CDR1 SEHNR, CDR2 FQNEAQ (reference sequence). The CDR3 consists of 15 residues. Between the trimmed V and J ends, which lost 5 bases and 0 bases, there was a span of 11 bases. CDR3 DNA: TGTGCCAGCAGCCTACTTCCCCTCTCCTACAATGAGCAGTTCTTC. This encodes CASSLLPLSYNEQFF.

V usage is TRBV2 and J usage is TRBJ2-5; 7 bases align to TRBD1. J was trimmed by 6 bases and V by 1 base; bases with no gene match: 11. This CDR3 has 16 residues. Germline V gives CDR1 SNHLY, CDR2 FYNNEI. CDR3 DNA: TGTGCCAGCAGTGAAGGGTTGGGGGCAGGGGGAAAGACCCAGTACTTC. It yields the protein CASSEGLGAGGKTQYF.

The rearrangement uses TRBV9 and TRBJ1-3; D may be TRBD1 (5 bases). Per germline, CDR1 SGDLS and CDR2 YYNGEE. V was pared by 7 bases and J by 4 bases, with 9 bases between. The CDR3 loop spans 12 amino acids. Here the CDR3 reads CASGRDGNTIYF. The DNA of the CDR3 is TGTGCCAGCGGGAGGGACGGAAACACCATATATTTT.

The chain has TRBV29-1 and TRBJ1-3; 9 nucleotides align to TRBD1. The V gene end was trimmed by 6 bases and the J gene end by 6 bases; junction bases not matched to a gene: 12. CDR1 is SQVTM and CDR2 is ANQGSEA in the germline V gene. CDR3 size: 15 residues. Here the CDR3 DNA reads TGCAGCGTCACGCCGACTACAGGGGGCGAAAACACCATATATTTT. It yields the protein CSVTPTTGGENTIYF.

V usage is TRBV12-5 and J usage is TRBJ2-7, with a possible D match to TRBD1 (6 bases). The CDR3 runs to 16 residues. V lost 0 bases and J lost 3, with 15 bases in between. Per germline, CDR1 LGHNT and CDR2 FRNRAP. CDR3 DNA: TGTGCTAGTGGTTTGGTAAGCGGCAGGGGATTCTACGAGCAGTACTTC. Protein sequence: CASGLVSGRGFYEQYF.

The V and J genes are TRBV7-9 and TRBJ2-1; 9 positions agree with TRBD2. The germline CDR1 and CDR2 sequences are SEHNR and FQNEAQ (reference sequence). With V trimmed by 9 bases and J by 3 bases, 6 bases remained unmatched. The CDR3 totals 14 residues. As DNA, the CDR3 is TGTGCCAGTTTGAGACTAGCGGACTACAATGAGCAGTTCTTC. Translating gives CASLRLADYNEQFF.

The V gene is TRBV4-1, the J gene TRBJ1-2; 10 bases map to TRBD1. Germline lookup yields CDR1 MGHRA and CDR2 YSYEKL. V was pared by 4 bases and J by 6 bases, with 11 bases of the junction left unmatched. This CDR3 is 16 amino acids long. The CDR3 loop reads CASSRGQGVLGDGYTF. Written as DNA, the CDR3 is TGCGCCAGCAGCCGAGGACAGGGGGTCCTTGGGGATGGCTACACCTTC.

The chain joins TRBV29-1 to TRBJ1-1, with 7 bases identical to TRBD1. Looked up from germline, CDR1 is SQVTM and CDR2 is ANQGSEA. Trimming removed 7 bases from V and 5 bases from J; junction bases left unmatched: 7. The CDR3 is 12 residues long. The CDR3 nucleotides read TGCAGCGCTCGACAGGGATGGACTGAAGCTTTCTTT. Encoded protein: CSARQGWTEAFF.